A single T cell receptor beta chain is shown here with its context. As handled by the study authors: How many nucleated cells were present was estimated from reference gene primer amplification. Data came from immunoSEQ multiplex PCR; TCRdb stores just in-frame clones and leaves some out. V, J and clone size are taken as reported in that table, and D and trimming were inferred from the DNA itself. The data show nearly 350,000 clones, with under 95% seen just once and less than 3.5% held by the top ten. This sample was included in a study of blood T cell repertoires in COVID-19. The sequence was obtained from a woman under 30 who had recovered from COVID-19. The sequenced material came from peripheral blood.

The chain's CDR3 is CASSQSNGGPPSYEQYV. The DNA of the CDR3 is TGCGCCAGCAGTCAATCAAACGGGGGGCCCCCCTCCTACGAGCAGTACGTC. The V gene is TRBV23-1, the J gene TRBJ2-7, with a possible D match to TRBD2 (7 bases). TRBV23-1 is an ORF for which the function is uncertain. The CDR3 covers 17 residues. Between the trimmed V and J ends, which lost 0 bases and 0 bases, there was a span of 15 bases.